There are many counts of the clone carrying this TCR beta chain. The data are from a study of regulatory T cells in long-lasting Graves disease. Described time point: newly diagnosed GD, antithyroid drugs for less than 3 months. PBMCs provided the RNA from which the TCR library was made. Library construction for TCR beta used iRepertoire HTBI primers and Arm-PCR of CDR3 regions. TCRdb passed the multiplex PCR reads through MiXCR, listing each CDR3 protein once. In the table there are almost 450,000 distinct CDR3 sequences, around 15% of which are singletons. The CDR3 loop spans 14 amino acids. CDR1 and CDR2 (germline): DFQATT, SNEGSKA (reference sequence). The V end was cut by 0 bases, the J end by 10 bases, with 18 bases between. These data also formed part of another study, on T cells in Graves' hyperthyroidism and ophthalmopathy.

The V call is TRBV20-1, the J call TRBJ1-2; D might be TRBD1 (5 bases). The TCR comes from a woman in her thirties with Graves disease. The input for sequencing was peripheral blood mononuclear cells (PBMCs), taken at new diagnosis, from a patient treated with antithyroid drugs. DNA for the CDR3: TGCAGTGCTAGAGATATTTTAGGGGCGTGGTACTACACCTTC. It yields the protein CSARDILGAWYYTF.